This record concerns one T cell receptor beta chain sequence. The clone's antigen remains unknown. Per-nucleotide qualities are absent, and no much larger clonotype sits a single base away. The sample belongs to a study of response to subunit inactivated influenza vaccine (dated by TCRdb to the late 2010s). For the study in its entirety: The study used deep quantitative T cell receptor repertoire profiling to track responses to a trivalent subunit inactivated influenza vaccine.

Library generation was performed with RT-PCR. Sequencing instrument: Illumina HiSeq 2500. Using fastp at Q25 and MiXCR, TCRdb reprocessed the public reads and kept productive beta chains. Merged by CDR3 protein, the rows form single entries marked with the most common genes and DNA. Across this sample there are approximately 730,000 distinct CDR3 sequences, with approximately 13% seen only once. The ten largest make up less than 7% of the sample. Based on the germline V gene (reference sequence), the CDR1 and CDR2 sequences are DFQATT and SNEGSKA. The CDR3 measures 14 amino acids from cysteine to phenylalanine. Only the CDR3 DNA stays, 42 bases, in frame from base 1. Relative to germline, V is missing 6 bases and J is missing 4 bases, with 8 bases of the junction outside any gene match. Results the study describes overall, beyond this receptor: The authors suggested that each seasonal influenza vaccination may recruit only a limited number of new T cells.

Rearrangement joined TRBV20-1 to TRBJ2-5; TRBD2 aligns with 10 central bases. This clonotype originated in a man aged 45-65 years who received an inactivated influenza vaccine. Donor details come from another sample of the same person, matched by shared clones. The material sequenced was PBMCs from blood, taken about 14 days before vaccination. The DNA sequence reads TGCAGTGCCAGTCTCCCTAGCGGGGGAGAGACCCAGTACTTC. This sequence encodes CSASLPSGGETQYF.